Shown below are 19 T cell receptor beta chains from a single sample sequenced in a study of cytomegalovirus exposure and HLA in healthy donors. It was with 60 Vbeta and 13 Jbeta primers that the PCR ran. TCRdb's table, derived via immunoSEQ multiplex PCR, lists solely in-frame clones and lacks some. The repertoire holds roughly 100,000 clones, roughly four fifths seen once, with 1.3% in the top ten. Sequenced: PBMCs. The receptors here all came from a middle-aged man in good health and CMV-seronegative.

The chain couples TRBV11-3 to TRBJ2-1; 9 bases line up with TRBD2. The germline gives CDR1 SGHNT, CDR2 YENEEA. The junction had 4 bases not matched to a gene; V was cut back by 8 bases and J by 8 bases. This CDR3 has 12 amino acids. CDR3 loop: CASGASGDEQFF. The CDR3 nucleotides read TGTGCCAGCGGGGCTAGCGGGGATGAGCAGTTCTTC.

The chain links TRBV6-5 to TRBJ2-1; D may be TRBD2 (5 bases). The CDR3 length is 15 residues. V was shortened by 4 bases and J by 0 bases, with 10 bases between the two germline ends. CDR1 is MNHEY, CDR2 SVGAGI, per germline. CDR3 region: CASSSEGSSYNEQFF. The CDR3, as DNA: TGTGCCAGCAGTTCAGAGGGTAGCTCCTACAATGAGCAGTTCTTC.

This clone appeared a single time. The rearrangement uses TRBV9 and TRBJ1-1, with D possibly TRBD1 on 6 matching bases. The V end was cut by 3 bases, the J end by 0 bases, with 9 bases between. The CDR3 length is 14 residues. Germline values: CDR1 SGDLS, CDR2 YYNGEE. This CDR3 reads CASSAGQLNTEAFF. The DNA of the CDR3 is TGTGCCAGCAGCGCAGGACAGTTGAACACTGAAGCTTTCTTT.

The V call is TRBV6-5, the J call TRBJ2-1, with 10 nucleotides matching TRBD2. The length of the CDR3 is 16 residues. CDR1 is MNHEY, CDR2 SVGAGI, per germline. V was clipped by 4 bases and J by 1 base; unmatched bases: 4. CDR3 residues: CASSSLAGESYNEQFF. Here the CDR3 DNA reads TGTGCCAGCAGTTCTCTAGCGGGAGAGTCCTACAATGAGCAGTTCTTC.

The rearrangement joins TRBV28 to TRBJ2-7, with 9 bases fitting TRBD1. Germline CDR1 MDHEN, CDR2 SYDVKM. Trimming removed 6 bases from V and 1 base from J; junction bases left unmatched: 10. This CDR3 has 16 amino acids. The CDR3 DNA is TGTGCCAGCAGCCCGACAGGACAGGGGATATCCTACGAGCAGTACTTC. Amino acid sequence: CASSPTGQGISYEQYF.

The CDR3 here is CASSVRESKNIQYF. In DNA, the CDR3 is TGTGCCAGCAGCGTACGGGAATCCAAAAACATTCAGTACTTC. V gene TRBV9 combines with J gene TRBJ2-4, with D possibly TRBD2 on 5 matching bases. CDR3 length: 14 residues. Per germline, CDR1 SGDLS and CDR2 YYNGEE. Trimming took off 1 base at V and 2 bases at J, with 7 bases between the two ends.

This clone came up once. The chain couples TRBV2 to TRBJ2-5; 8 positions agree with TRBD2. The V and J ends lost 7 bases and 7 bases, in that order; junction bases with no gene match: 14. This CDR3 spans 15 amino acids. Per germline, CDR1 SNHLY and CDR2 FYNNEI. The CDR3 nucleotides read TGTGCCAGCAATCCCACCGGGCGGGGGGCGGGGACCCAGTACTTC. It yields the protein CASNPTGRGAGTQYF.

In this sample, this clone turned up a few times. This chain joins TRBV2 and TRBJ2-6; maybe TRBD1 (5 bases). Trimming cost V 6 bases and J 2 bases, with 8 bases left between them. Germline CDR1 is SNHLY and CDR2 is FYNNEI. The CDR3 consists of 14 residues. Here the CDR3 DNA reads TGTGCCAGCAGGACAGAGGCTGGGGCCAACGTCCTGACTTTC. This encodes CASRTEAGANVLTF.

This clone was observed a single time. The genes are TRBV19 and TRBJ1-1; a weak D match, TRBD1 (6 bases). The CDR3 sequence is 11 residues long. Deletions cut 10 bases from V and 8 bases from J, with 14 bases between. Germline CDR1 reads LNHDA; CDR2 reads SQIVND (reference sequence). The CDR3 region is CATAFGTEAFF. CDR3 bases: TGTGCCACCGCATTCGGGACAGAAGCTTTCTTT.

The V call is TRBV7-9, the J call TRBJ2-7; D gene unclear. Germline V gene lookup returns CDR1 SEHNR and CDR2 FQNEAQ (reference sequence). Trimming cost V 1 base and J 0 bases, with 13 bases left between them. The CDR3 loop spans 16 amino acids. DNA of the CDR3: TGTGCCAGCAGCTTAGACTTATCGTACCTCTCCTACGAGCAGTACTTC. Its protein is CASSLDLSYLSYEQYF.

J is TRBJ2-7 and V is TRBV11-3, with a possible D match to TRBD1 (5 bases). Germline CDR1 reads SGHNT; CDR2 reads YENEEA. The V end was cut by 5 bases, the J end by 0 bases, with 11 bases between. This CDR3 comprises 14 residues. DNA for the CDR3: TGTGCCAGCAGCCCGGACACCGCCTCCTACGAGCAGTACTTC. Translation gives CASSPDTASYEQYF.

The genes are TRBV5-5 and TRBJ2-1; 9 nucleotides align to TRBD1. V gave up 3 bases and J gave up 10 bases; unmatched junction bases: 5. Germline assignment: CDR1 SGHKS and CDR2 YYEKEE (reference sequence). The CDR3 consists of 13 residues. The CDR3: CASSSGQGLEQFF. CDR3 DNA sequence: TGTGCCAGCAGCTCGGGACAGGGTTTAGAGCAGTTCTTC.

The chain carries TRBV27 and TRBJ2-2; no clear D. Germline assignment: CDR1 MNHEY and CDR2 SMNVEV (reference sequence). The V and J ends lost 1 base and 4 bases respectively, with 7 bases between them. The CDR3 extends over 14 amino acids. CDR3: CASSLFQATGELFF. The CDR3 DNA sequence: TGTGCCAGCAGTTTATTTCAGGCCACCGGGGAGCTGTTTTTT.

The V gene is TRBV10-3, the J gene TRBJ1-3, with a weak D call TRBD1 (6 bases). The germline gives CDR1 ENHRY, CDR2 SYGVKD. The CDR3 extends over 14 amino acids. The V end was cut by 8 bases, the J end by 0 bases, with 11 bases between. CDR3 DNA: TGTGCCATCTTGGCGACAGGCTCTGGAAACACCATATATTTT. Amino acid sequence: CAILATGSGNTIYF.

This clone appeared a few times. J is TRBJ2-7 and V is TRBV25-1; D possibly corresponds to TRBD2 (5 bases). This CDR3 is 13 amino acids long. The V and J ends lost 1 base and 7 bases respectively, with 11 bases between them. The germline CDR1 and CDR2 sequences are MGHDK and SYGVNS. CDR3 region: CASSEFEGSEQYF. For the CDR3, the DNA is TGTGCCAGCAGTGAATTTGAGGGATCTGAGCAGTACTTC.

CDR3: CASSAPGGSPTNEKLFF. As DNA, the CDR3 is TGTGCCAGCAGCGCCCCAGGGGGCTCCCCAACTAATGAAAAACTGTTTTTT. V is TRBV9 and J is TRBJ1-4; 8 bases align to TRBD1. This CDR3 has 17 residues. After removal of 3 bases from V and 0 bases from J, the junction contained 7 bases not matched to a gene. Germline CDR1 and CDR2: SGDLS and YYNGEE.

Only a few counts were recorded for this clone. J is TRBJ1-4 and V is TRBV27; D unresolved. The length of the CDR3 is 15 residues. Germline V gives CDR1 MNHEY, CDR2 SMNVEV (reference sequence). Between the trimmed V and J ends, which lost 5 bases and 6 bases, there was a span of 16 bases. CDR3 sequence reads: CASSLRGLRDEKLFF. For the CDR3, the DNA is TGTGCCAGCAGTCTCCGGGGATTGCGGGATGAAAAACTGTTTTTT.

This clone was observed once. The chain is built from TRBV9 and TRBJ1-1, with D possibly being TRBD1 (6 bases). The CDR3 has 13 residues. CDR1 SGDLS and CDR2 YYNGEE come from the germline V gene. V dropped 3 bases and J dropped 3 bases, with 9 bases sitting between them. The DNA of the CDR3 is TGTGCCAGCAGCGCCGGGGGGCACACTGAAGCTTTCTTT. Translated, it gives CASSAGGHTEAFF.

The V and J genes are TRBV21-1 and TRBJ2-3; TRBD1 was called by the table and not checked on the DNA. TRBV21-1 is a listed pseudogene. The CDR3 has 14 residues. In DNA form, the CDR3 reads TGTGCCAGCAGACAAGGACAGATCACAGATACGCAGTATTTT. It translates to CASRQGQITDTQYF.